These T cell receptor beta chains were read from a single sample in a study of response to subunit inactivated influenza vaccine. TCRdb analysed the RT-PCR reads with MiXCR anew, one entry per CDR3 protein. The sample has more than 550,000 distinct CDR3 sequences, approximately 12% seen once. Sequencing used PBMCs from blood, obtained on the day of vaccination. These receptors all come from a man aged 45-60 years who received an inactivated influenza vaccine. Both conserved end residues are part of each CDR3. The D gene is left open where the match is weak. Clone size appears in some rows only: once, few, many, or a class for an expanded clone.

few,TRBV28,-,TRBJ1-1,TGTGCCAGCAGTATTATGAGGAGGACTGAAGCTTTCTTT,CASSIMRRTEAFF
-,TRBV15,-,TRBJ2-1,TGTGCCACCAGCAAGGACGGTTTCTACAATGAGCAGTTCTTC,CATSKDGFYNEQFF
-,TRBV12-3/TRBV12-4,-,TRBJ2-3,TGTGCCAGCAGTTTAGAATGCAGTCATACGCAGTATTTT,CASSLECSHTQYF
many,TRBV7-9,TRBD2,TRBJ2-5,TGTGCCAGCAGCCCAAGGGGACTAGCGGTCCGGGAGACCCAGTACTTC,CASSPRGLAVRETQYF
-,TRBV7-8,-,TRBJ2-5,TGTGCCAGCAGCTTAGTCACCAACCAAGAGACCCAGTACTTC,CASSLVTNQETQYF
many,TRBV6-2/TRBV6-3,-,TRBJ1-5,TGTGCCAGCAGTCCCGATCAGTTCCAGCCCCAGCATTTT,CASSPDQFQPQHF
-,TRBV10-3,TRBD2,TRBJ2-1,TGTGCCATCAGTGAGTCGCGGGGGGGTGAGCAGTTCTTC,CAISESRGGEQFF
once,TRBV4-3,-,TRBJ1-1,TGCGCCAGCCAAGATTCGATCCCACAACACAAAAACACTGAAGCTTTCTTT,CASQDSIPQHKNTEAFF
-,TRBV7-9,-,TRBJ1-2,TGTGCCAGCAGCTCCAACAGCTATGGCTACACCTTC,CASSSNSYGYTF
many,TRBV2,-,TRBJ2-2,TGTGCCAGCAGTGGTCGTGGTAACAGAAACACCGGGGAGCTGTTTTTT,CASSGRGNRNTGELFF
-,TRBV6-1,TRBD2,TRBJ2-1,TGTGCCAGCTGGGACTACCAAGACTACAATGAGCAGTTCTTC,CASWDYQDYNEQFF
-,TRBV7-8,-,TRBJ1-4,TGTGCCAGCAGCTTATCGTCCAGGGTTCGCGAAAAACTGTTTTTT,CASSLSSRVREKLFF
once,TRBV20-1,-,TRBJ2-7,TGCAGTGCAGGGACGGGCTACGAGCAGTACTTC,CSAGTGYEQYF
many,TRBV6-5,TRBD2,TRBJ2-1,TGTGCCAGCAGTTTTAGCGGGAGGGCCTCGAATGAGCAGTTCTTC,CASSFSGRASNEQFF
-,TRBV10-2,-,TRBJ1-3,TGCGCCAGCAGAACCAACATGGGTCAGAGCTCTGGAAACACCATATATTTT,CASRTNMGQSSGNTIYF
few,TRBV20-1,TRBD2,TRBJ2-3,TGCAGTGCTATGGGGACTAGCGTTGAAGATACGCAGTATTTT,CSAMGTSVEDTQYF
few,TRBV7-9,TRBD2,TRBJ2-3,TGTGCCAGCAGCTTAGCCGGGACTAGAACAGATACGCAGTATTTT,CASSLAGTRTDTQYF
many,TRBV5-1,TRBD1,TRBJ2-1,TGTGCCAGCAGCGTAACAGGGGGCTCCTACAATGAGCAGTTCTTC,CASSVTGGSYNEQFF
few,TRBV19,TRBD1,TRBJ2-2,TGTGCCAGTAGTATCCCGACAGGGGGGGTCACCGGGGAGCTGTTTTTT,CASSIPTGGVTGELFF
few,TRBV6-1,-,TRBJ1-2,TGTGCCAGCAGTCGCCCAAGTGGCTACACCTTC,CASSRPSGYTF
-,TRBV20-1,-,TRBJ1-1,TGCAGTGCTAGAGTGGCAGGTAACGTGAACACTGAAGCTTTCTTT,CSARVAGNVNTEAFF
-,TRBV6-2/TRBV6-3,TRBD2,TRBJ2-3,TGTGCCAGCAGTAACCGACTAGCGGGGGGAGCAGATACGCAGTATTTT,CASSNRLAGGADTQYF
-,TRBV6-5,-,TRBJ2-7,TGTGCCAGCAGTTACTCCAGGAGTGGCTACGAGCAGTACTTC,CASSYSRSGYEQYF
-,TRBV19,TRBD1,TRBJ1-1,TGTGCCAGTAATCGACAGGGTTATACTGAAGCTTTCTTT,CASNRQGYTEAFF
once,TRBV7-9,-,TRBJ2-5,TGTGCCAGCAGCTATATCAGCCGGGACCCCAAAGAGACCCAGTACTTC,CASSYISRDPKETQYF
-,TRBV9,TRBD2,TRBJ2-7,TGTGCCAGCAGCGCTGGACTAGCGGGAACGTACGAGCAGTACTTC,CASSAGLAGTYEQYF
-,TRBV20-1,TRBD2,TRBJ2-3,TGCAGTGCTAGAGCCGGACTAGCGGGAGGGCGCGGCACAGATACGCAGTATTTT,CSARAGLAGGRGTDTQYF
few,TRBV11-2,-,TRBJ2-6,TGTGCCAGCAGCCTGAGGGCCAACGTCCTGACTTTC,CASSLRANVLTF
few,TRBV4-3,-,TRBJ2-3,TGCGCCAGCAGCCAAGATGCGGACATGGATACGCAGTATTTT,CASSQDADMDTQYF
-,TRBV20-1,-,TRBJ2-5,TGCAGTGCTAGTCCCCCCCCACTTAGAGAGACCCAGTACTTC,CSASPPPLRETQYF
-,TRBV27,TRBD1,TRBJ2-7,TGTGCCAGCAGCCCCCGGGACAGGGCGGCGGAGCAGTACTTC,CASSPRDRAAEQYF
few,TRBV27,-,TRBJ2-7,TGTGCCAGCAGTCCCTCCCGACAAACCTACGAGCAGTACTTC,CASSPSRQTYEQYF
-,TRBV12-3/TRBV12-4,-,TRBJ1-3,TGTGCCAGCCACGCGGCAGGGCATGGAAACACCATATATTTT,CASHAAGHGNTIYF
-,TRBV20-1,-,TRBJ2-6,TGCAGTGCTATGGATACCGGGCCTTCTGGGGCCAACGTCCTGACTTTC,CSAMDTGPSGANVLTF
many,TRBV6-4,TRBD2,TRBJ2-1,TGTGCCAGCAGTGACAGGACTAGCGGGGGCCCTATTAGCTCCTACAATGAGCAGTTCTTC,CASSDRTSGGPISSYNEQFF
-,TRBV28,-,TRBJ2-5,TGTGCCAGCAGTTTATACAGTCCCTACCAAGAGACCCAGTACTTC,CASSLYSPYQETQYF
-,TRBV29-1,-,TRBJ2-5,TGCAGCGTAGGCGGCAGGGCGGGTGTGGAGACCCAGTACTTC,CSVGGRAGVETQYF
-,TRBV2,-,TRBJ1-2,TGTGCCAGCAGTTCCTACCAGGGAGCCGGGAACTATGGCTACACCTTC,CASSSYQGAGNYGYTF
-,TRBV4-1,-,TRBJ1-5,TGCGCCAGCAGCCAACAGGATAACAATCAGCCCCAGCATTTT,CASSQQDNNQPQHF
-,TRBV6-1,TRBD2,TRBJ2-7,TGTGCCAGCAGCAGCGGGGCTAGCGGATTATACGAGCAGTACTTC,CASSSGASGLYEQYF
-,TRBV5-1,TRBD1,TRBJ1-3,TGCGCCAGCAGCTTGGCCGGAGGGACAGCTGGAAACACCATATATTTT,CASSLAGGTAGNTIYF
few,TRBV20-1,TRBD1,TRBJ2-5,TGCAGTGCTAGAGACGCGAACCGACAGGGCGTGAGAAAAGAGACCCAGTACTTC,CSARDANRQGVRKETQYF
many,TRBV20-1,TRBD2,TRBJ2-1,TGCAGTGCTACCTACGGGGGAGGGGAGCAGTTCTTC,CSATYGGGEQFF
few,TRBV20-1,-,TRBJ2-7,TGCAGTGCAGACCGGCCAGGGGCCTACGAGCAGTACTTC,CSADRPGAYEQYF
many,TRBV7-6,-,TRBJ1-3,TGTGCCAGCAGCCCACGGTACTCTGGAAACACCATATATTTT,CASSPRYSGNTIYF
few,TRBV6-2/TRBV6-3,-,TRBJ2-1,TGTGCCAGCAGTTCCAGGGGTAGGGTGGGTGAGCAGTTCTTC,CASSSRGRVGEQFF
-,TRBV14,-,TRBJ2-1,TGTGCCAGCAGCCAACAGGACTTACCCTTGTTTCGGGAGCAGTTCTTC,CASSQQDLPLFREQFF
-,TRBV29-1,TRBD2,TRBJ2-5,TGCAGCGGCGGGACTAGCGGGAGTATGTCGGAGACCCAGTACTTC,CSGGTSGSMSETQYF
-,TRBV24-1,TRBD2,TRBJ2-1,TGTGCCACCAGTGATTCAAGACTAGCGGACAATGAGCAGTTCTTC,CATSDSRLADNEQFF
many,TRBV3-1,-,TRBJ1-3,TGTGCCAGCAGCCACCAGAGCTCTGGAAACACCATATATTTT,CASSHQSSGNTIYF